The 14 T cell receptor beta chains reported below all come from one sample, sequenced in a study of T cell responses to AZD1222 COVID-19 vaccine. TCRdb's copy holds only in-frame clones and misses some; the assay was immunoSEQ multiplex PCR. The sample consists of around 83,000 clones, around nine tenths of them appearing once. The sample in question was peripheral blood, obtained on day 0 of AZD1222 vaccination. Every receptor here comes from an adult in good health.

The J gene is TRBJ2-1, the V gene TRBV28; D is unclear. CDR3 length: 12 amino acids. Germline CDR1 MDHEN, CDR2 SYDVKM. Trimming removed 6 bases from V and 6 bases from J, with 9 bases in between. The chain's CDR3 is CASRSAVNEQFF. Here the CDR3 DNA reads TGTGCCAGCAGGTCTGCCGTCAATGAGCAGTTCTTC.

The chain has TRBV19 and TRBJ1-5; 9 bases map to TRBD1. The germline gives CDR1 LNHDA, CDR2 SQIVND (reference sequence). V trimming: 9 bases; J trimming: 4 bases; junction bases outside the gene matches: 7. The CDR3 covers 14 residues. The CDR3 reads CASNPTGGNQPQHF. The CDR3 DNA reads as TGTGCCAGCAACCCGACAGGGGGGAATCAGCCCCAGCATTTT. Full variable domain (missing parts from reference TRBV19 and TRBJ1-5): DGGITQSPKYLFRKEGQNVTLSCEQNLNHDAMYWYRQDPGQGLRLIYYSQIVNDFQKGDIAEGYSVSREKKESFPLTVTSAQKNPTAFYLCASNPTGGNQPQHFGDGTRLSIL.

The CDR3 spells CASSVSGLGEAFF. DNA of the CDR3: TGTGCCAGCAGCGTATCGGGCCTCGGTGAAGCTTTCTTT. V gene TRBV9 combines with J gene TRBJ1-1, with D unresolved. V lost 1 base and J lost 7, with 11 bases in between. CDR3 length equals 13 residues. CDR1 and CDR2 (germline): SGDLS, YYNGEE. Looking up the rest from reference TRBV9 and TRBJ1-1 gives the full variable domain: DSGVTQTPKHLITATGQRVTLRCSPRSGDLSVYWYQQSLDQGLQFLIQYYNGEERAKGNILERFSAQQFPDLHSELNLSSLELGDSALYFCASSVSGLGEAFFGQGTRLTVV.

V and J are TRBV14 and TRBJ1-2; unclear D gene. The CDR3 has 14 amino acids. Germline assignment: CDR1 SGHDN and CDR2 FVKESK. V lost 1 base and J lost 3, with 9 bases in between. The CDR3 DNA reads TGTGCCAGCAGCCAAGGGGCAGGACACTATGGCTACACCTTC. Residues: CASSQGAGHYGYTF.

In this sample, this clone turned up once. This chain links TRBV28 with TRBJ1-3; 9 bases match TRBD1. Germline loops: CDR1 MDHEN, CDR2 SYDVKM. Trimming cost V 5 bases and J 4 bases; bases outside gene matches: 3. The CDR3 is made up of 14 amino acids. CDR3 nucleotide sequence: TGTGCCAGCAGTCAGACAGGGGGAGGAAACACCATATATTTT. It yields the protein CASSQTGGGNTIYF.

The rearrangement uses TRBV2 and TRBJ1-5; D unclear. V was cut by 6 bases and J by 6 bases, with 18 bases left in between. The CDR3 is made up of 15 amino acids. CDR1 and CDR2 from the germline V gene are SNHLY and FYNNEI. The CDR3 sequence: CASSALRTRSQPQHF. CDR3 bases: TGTGCCAGCAGCGCACTAAGGACCCGCAGTCAGCCCCAGCATTTT. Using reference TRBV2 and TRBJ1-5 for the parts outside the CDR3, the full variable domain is EPEVTQTPSHQVTQMGQEVILRCVPISNHLYFYWYRQILGQKVEFLVSFYNNEISEKSEIFDDQFSVERPDGSNFTLKIRSTKLEDSAMYFCASSALRTRSQPQHFGDGTRLSIL.

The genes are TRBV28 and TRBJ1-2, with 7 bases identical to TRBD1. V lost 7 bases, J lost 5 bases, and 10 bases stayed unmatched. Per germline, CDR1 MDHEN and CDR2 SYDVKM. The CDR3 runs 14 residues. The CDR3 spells CASTETGMKYGYTF. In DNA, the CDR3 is TGTGCCAGCACCGAGACAGGGATGAAGTATGGCTACACCTTC.

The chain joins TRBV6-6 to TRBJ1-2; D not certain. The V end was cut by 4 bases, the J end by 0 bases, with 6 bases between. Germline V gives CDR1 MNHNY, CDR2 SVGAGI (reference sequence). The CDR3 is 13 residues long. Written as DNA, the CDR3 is TGTGCCAGCAGTTCCGTCGCTAACTATGGCTACACCTTC. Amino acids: CASSSVANYGYTF.

In DNA form, the CDR3 reads TGTGCCAGCTCACCTCGGCAGGGGGCAGAAGACGAGCAGTACTTC. It is translated as CASSPRQGAEDEQYF. This chain uses TRBV18 with TRBJ2-7; 8 nucleotides agree with TRBD1. Germline trimming cut 3 bases from V and 5 bases from J; bases unmatched to any gene: 9. The CDR3 sequence is 15 residues long. Germline CDR1 KGHSH, CDR2 LQKENI.

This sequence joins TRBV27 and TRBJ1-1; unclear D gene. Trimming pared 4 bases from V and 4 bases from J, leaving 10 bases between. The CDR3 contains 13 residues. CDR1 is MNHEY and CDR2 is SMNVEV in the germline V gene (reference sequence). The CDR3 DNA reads TGTGCCAGCAGTTGGGCGGGAATCACTGAAGCTTTCTTT. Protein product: CASSWAGITEAFF.

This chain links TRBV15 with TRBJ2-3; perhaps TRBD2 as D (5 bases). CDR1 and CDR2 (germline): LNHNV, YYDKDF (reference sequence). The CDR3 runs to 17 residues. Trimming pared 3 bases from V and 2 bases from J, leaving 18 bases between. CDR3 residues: CATSRSLRAGNTDTQYF. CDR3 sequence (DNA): TGTGCCACCAGCAGGTCCTTGCGGGCTGGGAACACAGATACGCAGTATTTT.

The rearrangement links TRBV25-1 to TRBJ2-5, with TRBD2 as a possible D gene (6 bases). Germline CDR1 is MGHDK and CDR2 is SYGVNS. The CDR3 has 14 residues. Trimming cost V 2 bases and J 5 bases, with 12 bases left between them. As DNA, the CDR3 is TGTGCCAGCAGTGAAGGTTCGGGGAGGGAGACCCAGTACTTC. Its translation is CASSEGSGRETQYF.

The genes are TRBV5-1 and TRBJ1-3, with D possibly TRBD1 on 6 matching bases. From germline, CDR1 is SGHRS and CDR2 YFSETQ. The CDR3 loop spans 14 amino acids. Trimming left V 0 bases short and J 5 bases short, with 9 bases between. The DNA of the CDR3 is TGCGCCAGCAGCTTGGCAGGGGACAGAAACACCATATATTTT. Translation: CASSLAGDRNTIYF.

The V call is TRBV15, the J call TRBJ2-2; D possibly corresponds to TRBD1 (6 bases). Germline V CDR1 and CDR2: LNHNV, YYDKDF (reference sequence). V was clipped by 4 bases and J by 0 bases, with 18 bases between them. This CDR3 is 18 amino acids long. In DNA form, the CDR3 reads TGTGCCACCAGCACCCCCCTCCGGGACACCTCGAACACCGGGGAGCTGTTTTTT. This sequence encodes CATSTPLRDTSNTGELFF.